This is a list of T cell receptor beta chains from one sample in a study of T cells after yellow fever vaccination. MiXCR, run by TCRdb on the 5' RACE reads, gives a single entry per CDR3 protein. The table shows 500,000 to 650,000 distinct CDR3 sequences, with about 14% occurring only once. Sequenced here: PBMCs, sampled on the day of the yellow fever booster vaccination. Source of these receptors: a man between 25 and 39 years old who received the YFV17D yellow fever vaccine. CDR3s include the opening cysteine and the closing phenylalanine or tryptophan. D genes are given only for firm matches. Clone size is not always given. Where it is, it says once, few, many or a class for expanded clones.

-,-,TRBV5-1,TRBJ1-1,CASSPGHVLNTEAFF,TGCGCCAGCAGCCCGGGACACGTTCTGAACACTGAAGCTTTCTTT
-,few,TRBV28,TRBJ1-3,CASSTGGLGNTIYF,TGTGCCAGCAGTACCGGGGGCCTTGGGAACACCATATATTTT
-,-,TRBV5-8,TRBJ2-1,CASSLLYVSAYNEQFF,TGTGCCAGCAGCTTACTCTACGTGAGCGCCTACAATGAGCAGTTCTTC
-,few,TRBV28,TRBJ2-5,CASSGGLVGETQYF,TGTGCCAGCAGTGGGGGTCTAGTAGGGGAGACCCAGTACTTC
-,-,TRBV20-1,TRBJ2-2,CSASDPNTGELFF,TGCAGTGCTAGCGACCCCAACACCGGGGAGCTGTTTTTT
-,-,TRBV20-1,TRBJ1-2,CSSWADSANYGYTF,TGCAGCTCCTGGGCCGACAGCGCTAACTATGGCTACACCTTC
-,few,TRBV4-3,TRBJ2-2,CASSQDGSGTGELFF,TGCGCCAGCAGCCAAGATGGCAGCGGCACCGGGGAGCTGTTTTTT
-,-,TRBV20-1,TRBJ2-5,CSASGAGGQETQYF,TGCAGTGCTAGTGGGGCAGGCGGTCAAGAGACCCAGTACTTC
-,few,TRBV9,TRBJ2-7,CASSSKGHEQYF,TGTGCCAGCAGCTCCAAGGGCCACGAGCAGTACTTC
-,few,TRBV20-1,TRBJ2-3,CSAREAFTDTQYF,TGCAGTGCTAGAGAGGCTTTCACAGATACGCAGTATTTT
TRBD1,few,TRBV4-2,TRBJ2-2,CASSSTDRGSNTGELFF,TGTGCCAGCAGTAGTACTGACAGGGGTTCGAACACCGGGGAGCTGTTTTTT
TRBD1,many,TRBV27,TRBJ2-7,CASSPGPGTVFFEPYEQYF,TGTGCCAGCAGCCCGGGGCCCGGGACAGTTTTTTTCGAACCATACGAGCAGTACTTC
TRBD1,-,TRBV5-1,TRBJ2-7,CASSLGQDGEQYF,TGCGCCAGCAGCCTCGGACAGGATGGCGAGCAGTACTTC
-,-,TRBV20-1,TRBJ2-3,CSARGALASEDTQYF,TGCAGTGCTAGAGGCGCCCTGGCCTCCGAAGATACGCAGTATTTT
-,few,TRBV13,TRBJ2-2,CASSNTAGELFF,TGTGCCAGCAGTAATACGGCCGGGGAGCTGTTTTTT
-,few,TRBV5-1,TRBJ2-1,CASSLAAVSYNEQFF,TGCGCCAGCAGCTTGGCCGCGGTCTCCTACAATGAGCAGTTCTTC
TRBD1,-,TRBV29-1,TRBJ2-1,CSVTPAGTGAYNEQFF,TGCAGCGTGACCCCTGCCGGGACAGGTGCTTACAATGAGCAGTTCTTC
-,many,TRBV28,TRBJ2-7,CASSLSHSYEQYF,TGTGCCAGCAGTTTGTCCCACTCCTACGAGCAGTACTTC
TRBD1,few,TRBV10-3,TRBJ2-1,CAISVSKDRGANEQFF,TGTGCCATCAGTGTCAGTAAGGACAGGGGAGCTAATGAGCAGTTCTTC
-,few,TRBV14,TRBJ2-1,CASSLRLDSRGSYNEQFF,TGTGCCAGCAGCCTACGACTGGATAGCAGGGGCTCCTACAATGAGCAGTTCTTC
-,-,TRBV12-3/TRBV12-4,TRBJ2-7,CASSLRNSLYEQYF,TGTGCCAGCAGCCTCCGGAACTCCCTCTACGAGCAGTACTTC
-,many,TRBV7-8,TRBJ2-3,CASSLGSGRSTDTQYF,TGTGCCAGCAGCTTAGGTAGCGGCCGAAGCACAGATACGCAGTATTTT
TRBD2,-,TRBV20-1,TRBJ2-3,CSARDRGAQFGTSITDTQYF,TGCAGTGCTAGAGATAGAGGGGCCCAGTTCGGGACTAGCATTACAGATACGCAGTATTTT
TRBD2,-,TRBV4-2,TRBJ2-3,CASSPAPSGRVDTQYF,TGTGCCAGCAGCCCCGCCCCTAGCGGGAGGGTAGATACGCAGTATTTT
TRBD2,-,TRBV24-1,TRBJ2-7,CATIQSETSGTSLPYEQYF,TGTGCCACCATCCAGTCAGAGACTAGCGGTACCTCCCTACCCTACGAGCAGTACTTC
-,many,TRBV29-1,TRBJ2-7,CSVSRGDHEQYF,TGCAGCGTTTCTAGGGGCGACCACGAGCAGTACTTC
-,few,TRBV10-3,TRBJ2-1,CAISDAGLHEQFF,TGTGCCATCAGTGACGCCGGGCTTCATGAGCAGTTCTTC
-,few,TRBV12-3/TRBV12-4,TRBJ1-1,CASSLRRATTEAFF,TGTGCCAGCAGCCTCAGGAGGGCCACCACTGAAGCTTTCTTT